A single T cell receptor (beta chain) is shown here with its context. TCRdb's table, derived via immunoSEQ multiplex PCR, lists solely in-frame clones and lacks some. This sample has hundreds of thousands of clones, with over 70% found just once. These data belong to a study of blood T cell repertoires in COVID-19. About the research overall: Some COVID-19 samples were acute and others convalescent; all came from the United States, Italy and Spain. PBMCs, B-cell-depleted T cells, or T cells were the source of the cDNA or gDNA that made up the material.

Germline trimming cut 6 bases from V and 6 bases from J; bases unmatched to any gene: 13. Germline CDR1 is MNHEY and CDR2 is SMNVEV (reference sequence). The CDR3 length is 15 residues. Sequences were obtained from peripheral blood. This TCR was sampled from a woman between 45 and 65 years old with COVID-19, enrolled during active disease. The chain combines TRBV27 with TRBJ2-7, with 8 bases fitting TRBD2. The CDR3 loop reads CASSIATSVGREQYF. CDR3 nucleotide sequence: TGTGCCAGCAGCATAGCGACTAGCGTGGGACGCGAGCAGTACTTC.